This T cell receptor beta chain came from a study of cytomegalovirus exposure and HLA in healthy donors. Study information: T cells numbering around 190 million yielded more than 95 million unique TCR beta sequences in an earlier analysis. Within the Caucasian-associated ancestry cluster were 65% to 85% of the approximately 400 genotyped donors. Findings of the study overall: Later analysis suggested links between common viral pathogens and several top significant clusters.

The PCR had 60 Vbeta and 13 Jbeta primers. Libraries were prepared by immunoSEQ multiplex PCR; TCRdb keeps only in-frame clonotypes and omits some of them. This sample has 250,000 to 350,000 clones, with 86% found just once. The length of the CDR3 is 13 residues. CDR1 and CDR2 from the germline V gene are MDHEN and SYDVKM. The ends were cut back, 6 bases at V and 8 bases at J, with 16 bases in the middle. As for this clone: Antigen: not known.

This clonotype was obtained from a man between 35 and 55 years old in good health and CMV-seropositive. Input material: PBMCs. J is TRBJ1-2 and V is TRBV28, with D possibly being TRBD1 (5 bases). CDR3 residues: CASSLGGVDGYTF. The CDR3 DNA reads TGTGCCAGCAGCCTTGGGGGGGTGGACGGCTACACCTTC.